In its sample, the clone carrying this T cell receptor (beta chain) was seen many times. The antigen is not known. The data are from a study of shared clonotypes between healthy human individuals. General study points: Only blood samples were collected, and tissue repertoires likely differ. Naive subsets typically showed greater estimated richness than memory subsets.

Looked up from germline, CDR1 is MDHEN and CDR2 is SYDVKM. CDR3 length: 15 residues. The V gene lost 2 bases and the J gene lost 1 base, with 11 bases spanning the gap. The method was immunoSEQ multiplex PCR; TCRdb's version includes in-frame clones alone and lacks a portion of them. The data contain 330,000 or so clones, about 74% of them seen just once; the ten biggest clones take up 10%. The sample comprised memory CD4+ T cells sorted from blood. Subset described: CD45RA-negative fraction. The receptor comes from a man in his thirties or forties in good health. The chain is built from TRBV28 and TRBJ1-1; D is ambiguous. As DNA, the CDR3 is TGTGCCAGCAGTTTAGTGGGCAACGCGAACACTGAAGCTTTCTTT. Translation gives CASSLVGNANTEAFF.